One T cell receptor beta chain is described in this entry. Authors' methods: The assay estimated nucleated cells by amplifying reference gene primers. Sequencing was performed with immunoSEQ multiplex PCR; in TCRdb, only in-frame clones are kept and a portion is missing. V and J calls plus clone size are reproduced from that table; the DNA served to infer D and trimming. Among about 340,000 clones, about 90% were seen once, and the ten largest hold around 3.5%. The sample is drawn from a study of blood T cell repertoires in COVID-19. Study information: Samples came from the United States, Italy and Spain, spanning acute and convalescent COVID-19. PBMCs, B-cell-depleted T cells, or T cells provided the cDNA or gDNA that made up the material.

This CDR3 comprises 15 residues. The junction had 7 bases not matched to a gene; V was cut back by 3 bases and J by 5 bases. Germline assignment: CDR1 MNHEY and CDR2 SMNVEV (reference sequence). The material sequenced was peripheral blood. This TCR was recovered from a woman aged 18-30 years who had recovered from COVID-19. This rearrangement joins TRBV27 to TRBJ1-1; the match to TRBD1 covers 9 bases. The CDR3 protein is CASSLTTGGGTEAFF. For the CDR3, the DNA is TGTGCCAGCAGTTTGACGACAGGGGGGGGTACTGAAGCTTTCTTT.